The clone carrying this T cell receptor (beta chain) appeared a few times. These data belong to a study of T cells after yellow fever vaccination. TCRdb called the 5' RACE reads again in MiXCR, with one record for every CDR3 protein. The table lists some 560,000 distinct CDR3 sequences, roughly a fifth of them singletons. The specimen comprised PBMCs, sampled 15 days after the yellow fever booster vaccination. The TCR originated in a man aged 25 to 40 who received the YFV17D yellow fever vaccine.

The CDR3 reads CASSYSYGSSPLHF. DNA of the CDR3: TGTGCCAGCAGTTACTCGTACGGGTCTTCACCCCTCCACTTT. The chain couples TRBV6-2 or TRBV6-3 to TRBJ1-6; no firm D call. CDR1 and CDR2 (germline): MNHEY, SVGEGT. V lost 0 bases and J 9 bases, leaving 9 bases between the germline ends. The CDR3 contains 14 residues.